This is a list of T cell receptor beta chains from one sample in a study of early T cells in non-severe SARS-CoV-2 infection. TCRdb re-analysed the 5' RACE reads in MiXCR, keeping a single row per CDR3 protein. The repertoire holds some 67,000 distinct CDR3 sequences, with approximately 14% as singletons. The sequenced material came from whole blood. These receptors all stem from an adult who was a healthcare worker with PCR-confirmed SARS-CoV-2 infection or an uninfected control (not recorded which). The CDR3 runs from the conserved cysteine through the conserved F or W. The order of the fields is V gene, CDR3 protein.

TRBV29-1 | CSVSQGTLYEQYF
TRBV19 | CASSISGVSYNEQFF
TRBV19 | CASSLQQNYGYTF
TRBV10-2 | CASAPGQGANYGYTF
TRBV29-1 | CTALTGGAGGANVLTF
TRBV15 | CATSRGGGQGDEKLFF
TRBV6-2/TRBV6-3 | CASSWDRNQPQHF
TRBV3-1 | CASSQDSVGVNEQYF
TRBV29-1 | CSGGRLAGQQETQYF
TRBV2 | CASSRLEGNEQFF
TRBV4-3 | CASSQDREKTFSGANVLTF
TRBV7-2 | CASTLSPWGENIQYF
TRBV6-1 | CASSDLDRYEQYF
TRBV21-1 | CASSNSDLAGEKKNEQFF
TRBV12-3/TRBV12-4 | CASSLSGGGGETQYF
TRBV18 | CASSPDRVNTEAFF
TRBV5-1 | CASSGVSLMNTEAFF
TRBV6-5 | CASKLLWGQETQYF
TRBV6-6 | CASSEAGGLRGYTF
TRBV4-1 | CASSQERSDNYGYTF
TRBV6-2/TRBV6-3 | CASSPSGSSYNEQFF
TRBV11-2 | CASSVLAGGPGEQFF
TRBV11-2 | CASSFRGGTGHQYF
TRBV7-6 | CASSLVSAGATYEQYF
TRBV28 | CASSLLGRGYTF